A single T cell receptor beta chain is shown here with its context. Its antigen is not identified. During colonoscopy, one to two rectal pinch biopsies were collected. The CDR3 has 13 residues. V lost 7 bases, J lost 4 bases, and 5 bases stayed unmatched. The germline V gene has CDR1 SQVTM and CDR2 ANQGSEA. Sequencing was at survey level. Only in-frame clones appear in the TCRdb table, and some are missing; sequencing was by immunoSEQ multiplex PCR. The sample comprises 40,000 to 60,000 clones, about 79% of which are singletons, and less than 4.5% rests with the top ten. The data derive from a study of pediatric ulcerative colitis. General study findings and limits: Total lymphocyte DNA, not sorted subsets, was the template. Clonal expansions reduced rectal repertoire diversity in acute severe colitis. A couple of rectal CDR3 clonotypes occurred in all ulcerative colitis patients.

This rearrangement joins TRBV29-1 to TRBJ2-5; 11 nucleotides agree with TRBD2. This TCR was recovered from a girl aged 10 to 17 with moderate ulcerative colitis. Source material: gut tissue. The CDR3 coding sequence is TGCAGCGCAAGACTAGCGGGGCGAGAGACCCAGTACTTC. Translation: CSARLAGRETQYF.